This TCR beta chain was sequenced in a study of blood T cell repertoires in COVID-19. Overall study: Italy, Spain and the United States were the sources of the convalescent and acute COVID-19 samples. The analysed material was cDNA or gDNA that came from T cells, B-cell-depleted T cells, or PBMCs.

Original methodology: Amplifying reference gene primers gave estimates of nucleated cell counts. TCRdb's table, derived via immunoSEQ multiplex PCR, lists solely in-frame clones and lacks some. The V and J calls and clone size come from that table; D and trimming were worked out from the DNA. The sample yields roughly 270,000 clones, roughly 85% seen once. This sequence was found in a man aged 50 or older with active or convalescent COVID-19. The sample consisted of peripheral blood.

CDR3 DNA sequence: TGTGCCAGCAGCGATCGTGTAGCGGGAGGGCCGCGGAATGAGCAGTTCTTC. Its translation: CASSDRVAGGPRNEQFF. V gene TRBV3-1 (or the pseudogene TRBV3-2) combines with J gene TRBJ2-1; 11 nucleotides agree with TRBD2. Germline loops: CDR1 LGHDT, CDR2 YNNKEL (reference sequence). The CDR3 has 17 amino acids. J lost 7 bases, V lost 5 bases, and 13 bases had no gene match.